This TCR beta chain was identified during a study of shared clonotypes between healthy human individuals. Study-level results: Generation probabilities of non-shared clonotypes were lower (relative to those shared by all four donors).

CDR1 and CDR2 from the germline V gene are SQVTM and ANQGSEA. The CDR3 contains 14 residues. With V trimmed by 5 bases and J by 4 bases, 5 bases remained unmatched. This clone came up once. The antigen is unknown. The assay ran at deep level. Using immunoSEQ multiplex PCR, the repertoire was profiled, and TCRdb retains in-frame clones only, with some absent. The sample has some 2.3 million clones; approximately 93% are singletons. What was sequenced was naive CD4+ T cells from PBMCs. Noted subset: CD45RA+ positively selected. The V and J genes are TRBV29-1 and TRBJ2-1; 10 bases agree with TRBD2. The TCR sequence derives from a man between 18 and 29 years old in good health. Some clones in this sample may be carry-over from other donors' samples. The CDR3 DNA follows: TGCAGCGTTCCCCTAGCGGGAGTATACAATGAGCAGTTCTTC. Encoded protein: CSVPLAGVYNEQFF.